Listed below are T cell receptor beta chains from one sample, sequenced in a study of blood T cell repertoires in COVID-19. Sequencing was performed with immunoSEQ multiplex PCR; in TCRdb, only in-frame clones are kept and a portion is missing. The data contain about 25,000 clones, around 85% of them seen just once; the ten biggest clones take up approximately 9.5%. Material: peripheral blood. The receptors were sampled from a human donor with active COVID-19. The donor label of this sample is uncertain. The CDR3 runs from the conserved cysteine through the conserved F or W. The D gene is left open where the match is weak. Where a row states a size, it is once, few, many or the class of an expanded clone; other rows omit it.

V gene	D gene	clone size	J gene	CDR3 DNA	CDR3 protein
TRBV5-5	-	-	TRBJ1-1	TGTGCCAGCAGCTTCCAACTGCAGAACACTGAAGCTTTCTTT	CASSFQLQNTEAFF
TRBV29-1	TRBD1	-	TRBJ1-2	TGCAGCGTTGAAAGACAGGGCTATGGCTACACCTTC	CSVERQGYGYTF
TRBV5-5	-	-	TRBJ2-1	TGTGCCAGCAGCTTGACTCAAGATGAGCAGTTCTTC	CASSLTQDEQFF
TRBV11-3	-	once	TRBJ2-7	TGTGCCAGCAGCGAACTACAGGGCGAGCAGTACTTC	CASSELQGEQYF
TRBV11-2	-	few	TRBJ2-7	TGTGCCAGCAGCTTAGGGGACATCCTCTACGAGCAGTACTTC	CASSLGDILYEQYF
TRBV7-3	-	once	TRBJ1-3	TGTGCCAGCAGCTCGGCCTCAGGAGGAGGAAACACCATATATTTT	CASSSASGGGNTIYF
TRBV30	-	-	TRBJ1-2	TGTGCCTGGAGTGTAACAGGGAGAGCGGGAGGCTACACCTTC	CAWSVTGRAGGYTF
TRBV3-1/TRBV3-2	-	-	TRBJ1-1	TGTGCCAGCAGCCCAATACACGGGTCCCGTACTGAAGCTTTCTTT	CASSPIHGSRTEAFF
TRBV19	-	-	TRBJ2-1	TGTGCCAGTAGTGTTAGCGGTGGCGGTGAGCAGTTCTTC	CASSVSGGGEQFF
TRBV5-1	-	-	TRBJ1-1	TGCGCCAGCAGCTTGGACAGGAACACTGAAGCTTTCTTT	CASSLDRNTEAFF
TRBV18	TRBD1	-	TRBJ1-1	TGTGCCAGCTCACTACCCGGACAGGGATACACTGAAGCTTTCTTT	CASSLPGQGYTEAFF
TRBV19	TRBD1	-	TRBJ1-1	TGTGCCAGTAGTCCTGGGACAGTAAACACTGAAGCTTTCTTT	CASSPGTVNTEAFF
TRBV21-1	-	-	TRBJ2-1	TGTGCCAGCGGGCAAAAACCTTACAATGAGCAGTTCTTC	CASGQKPYNEQFF
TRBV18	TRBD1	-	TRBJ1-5	TGTGCCAGCTCACGTAAAGGGACAGATAGCAATCAGCCCCAGCATTTT	CASSRKGTDSNQPQHF
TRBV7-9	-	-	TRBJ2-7	TGTGCCAGCAGCTCAACTGCCGACGAGCAGTACTTC	CASSSTADEQYF
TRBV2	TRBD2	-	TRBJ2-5	TGTGCCAGCAGCGGCGGCCCGGCTAGCGGGATAGAGACCCAGTACTTC	CASSGGPASGIETQYF
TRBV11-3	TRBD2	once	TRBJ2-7	TGTGCCAGCAGCTCCGGGACTAGCGGGATTTACGAGCAGTACTTC	CASSSGTSGIYEQYF
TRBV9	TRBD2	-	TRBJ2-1	TGTGCCAGCAGCGTAGTAGGGACTAACAATGAGCAGTTCTTC	CASSVVGTNNEQFF
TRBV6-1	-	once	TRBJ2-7	TGTGCCAGCAGTGAATCCCTGGGCAGCTCCTACGAGCAGTACTTC	CASSESLGSSYEQYF
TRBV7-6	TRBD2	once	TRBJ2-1	TGTGCCAGCAGCTTACTGGCGGGAGGGGGCAATGAGCAGTTCTTC	CASSLLAGGGNEQFF
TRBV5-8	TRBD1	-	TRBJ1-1	TGTGCCAGCAGTCCCGACAGGGGGAGCGGCACTGAAGCTTTCTTT	CASSPDRGSGTEAFF
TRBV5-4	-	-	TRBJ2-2	TGTGCCAGCAGGGGGAGTTTGGGCGGGGAGCTGTTTTTT	CASRGSLGGELFF
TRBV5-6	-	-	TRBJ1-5	TGTGCCAGCAGCTTGTCTCCGAATCAGCCCCAGCATTTT	CASSLSPNQPQHF
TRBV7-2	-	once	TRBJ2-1	TGTGCCAGCAGCTTAGAACTACCCCAAGAGCAGTTCTTC	CASSLELPQEQFF
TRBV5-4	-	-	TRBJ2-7	TGTGCCAGCAGCCAGGGCGGTGTTCTATCCTACGAGCAGTACTTC	CASSQGGVLSYEQYF